This T cell receptor beta chain was sequenced for a study of T cells in Graves' hyperthyroidism and ophthalmopathy. Study results and caveats: A 13 V-J model separated ophthalmopathy from stable hyperthyroidism.

What was amplified from RNA transcripts were TCR beta CDR3 regions. Using the HTBI primer set, a first-round RT-PCR was run on the TCR CDR3. TCRdb reprocessed the multiplex PCR reads via MiXCR and lists one record per CDR3 protein. The sample consists of roughly 240,000 distinct CDR3 sequences, approximately 25% of them appearing once. CDR1 and CDR2 from the germline V gene are MNHEY and SVGEGT. The germline V and J ends were trimmed by 6 bases and 7 bases, with 13 bases remaining between them. This CDR3 has 13 amino acids. Researchers barred patients who had uncontrolled infection, other autoimmune disease, pregnancy or lactation. This clonotype occurred many times. Its antigen is undetermined.

The sample comprised blood. This chain connects TRBV6-2 or TRBV6-3 to TRBJ1-5, with D hard to call. The source of this sequence is a woman in her thirties or forties with Graves' ophthalmopathy. The CDR3 loop reads CASSPSGRQPQHF. For the CDR3, the DNA is TGTGCCAGCAGCCCCAGCGGCCGCCAGCCCCAGCATTTT.